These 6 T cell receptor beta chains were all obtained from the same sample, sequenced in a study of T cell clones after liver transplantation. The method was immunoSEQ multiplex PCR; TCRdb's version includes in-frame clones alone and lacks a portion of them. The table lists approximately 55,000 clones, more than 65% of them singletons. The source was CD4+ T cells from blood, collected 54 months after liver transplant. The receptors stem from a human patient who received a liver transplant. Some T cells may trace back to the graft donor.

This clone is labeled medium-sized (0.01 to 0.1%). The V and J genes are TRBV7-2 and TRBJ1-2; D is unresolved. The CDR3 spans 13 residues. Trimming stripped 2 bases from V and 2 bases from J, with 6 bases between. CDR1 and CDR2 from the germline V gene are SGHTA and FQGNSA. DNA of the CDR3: TGTGCCAGCAGCTTACCCCCCAACTATGGCTACACCTTC. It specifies CASSLPPNYGYTF.

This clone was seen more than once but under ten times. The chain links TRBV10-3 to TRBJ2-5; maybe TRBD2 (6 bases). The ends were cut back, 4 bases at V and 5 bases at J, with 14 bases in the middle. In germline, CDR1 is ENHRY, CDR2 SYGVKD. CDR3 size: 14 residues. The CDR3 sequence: CAISATGGVETQYF. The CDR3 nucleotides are TGTGCCATCAGTGCGACCGGGGGTGTGGAGACCCAGTACTTC.

Written as DNA, the CDR3 is TGTGCCAGCAGCTTGTTGGCAGAGAGGGACACCGGGGAGCTGTTTTTT. Translating it yields CASSLLAERDTGELFF. The genes are TRBV5-6 and TRBJ2-2; D may be TRBD2 (5 bases). V dropped 1 base and J dropped 3 bases, with 13 bases sitting between them. Germline lookup yields CDR1 SGHDT and CDR2 YYEEEE. CDR3 size: 16 residues.

The CDR3 nucleotides are TGTGCCAGCAGCGGGTCCCCGTCTGGCACAGATACGCAGTATTTT. Encoded protein: CASSGSPSGTDTQYF. This chain joins TRBV21-1 and TRBJ2-3. TRBV21-1 is termed a pseudogene. The CDR3 has 15 residues.

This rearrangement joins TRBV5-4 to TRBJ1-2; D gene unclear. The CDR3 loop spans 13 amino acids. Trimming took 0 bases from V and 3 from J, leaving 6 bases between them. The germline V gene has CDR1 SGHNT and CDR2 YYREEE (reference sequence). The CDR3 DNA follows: TGTGCCAGCAGCTTGGAAGGGTACTATGGCTACACCTTC. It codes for CASSLEGYYGYTF.

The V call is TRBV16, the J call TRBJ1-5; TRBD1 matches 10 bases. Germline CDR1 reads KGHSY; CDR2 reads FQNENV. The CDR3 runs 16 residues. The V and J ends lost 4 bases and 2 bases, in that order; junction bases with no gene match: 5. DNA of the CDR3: TGTGCCAGCAGCCGAGGCGGGACAGGGGGCAATCAGCCCCAGCATTTT. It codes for CASSRGGTGGNQPQHF.